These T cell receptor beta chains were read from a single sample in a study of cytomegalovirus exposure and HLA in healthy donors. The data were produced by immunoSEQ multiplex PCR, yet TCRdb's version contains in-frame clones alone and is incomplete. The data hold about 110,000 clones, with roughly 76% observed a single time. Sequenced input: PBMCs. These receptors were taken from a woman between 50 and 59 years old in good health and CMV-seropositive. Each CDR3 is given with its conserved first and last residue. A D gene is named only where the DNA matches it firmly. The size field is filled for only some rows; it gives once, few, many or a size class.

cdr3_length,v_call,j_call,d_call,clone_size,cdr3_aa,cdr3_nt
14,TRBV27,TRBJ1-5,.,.,CASTIIFGVQPQHF,TGTGCCAGCACAATAATCTTCGGGGTCCAGCCCCAGCATTTT
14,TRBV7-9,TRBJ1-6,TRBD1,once,CASSLDRGRPPLHF,TGTGCCAGCAGCTTAGACAGGGGGCGACCACCCCTCCACTTT
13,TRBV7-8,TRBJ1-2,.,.,CASSYDRMAGYTF,TGTGCCAGCAGCTATGACAGGATGGCTGGCTACACCTTC
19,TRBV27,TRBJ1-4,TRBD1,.,CARRSPGTGAIATNEKLFF,TGTGCCAGGAGATCCCCCGGGACAGGGGCCATTGCAACTAATGAAAAACTGTTTTTT
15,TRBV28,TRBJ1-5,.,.,CASSSTGQPGQPQHF,TGTGCCAGCAGTTCCACTGGACAGCCGGGGCAGCCCCAGCATTTT
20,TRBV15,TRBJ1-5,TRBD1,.,CATSRGKPGTGGYSNQPQHF,TGTGCCACCAGCAGAGGTAAACCGGGGACAGGGGGTTATAGCAATCAGCCCCAGCATTTT
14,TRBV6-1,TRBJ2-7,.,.,CASSHTTATYEQYF,TGTGCCAGCAGTCACACGACAGCTACCTACGAGCAGTACTTC
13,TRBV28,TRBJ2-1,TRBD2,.,CASRAGGWDEQFF,TGTGCCAGCAGAGCGGGGGGTTGGGATGAGCAGTTCTTC
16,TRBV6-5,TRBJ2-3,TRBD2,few,CASSYFAGGATDTQYF,TGTGCCAGCAGTTACTTTGCGGGGGGGGCCACAGATACGCAGTATTTT
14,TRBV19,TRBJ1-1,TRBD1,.,CASSIQGVNTEAFF,TGTGCCAGTAGTATACAGGGGGTGAACACTGAAGCTTTCTTT
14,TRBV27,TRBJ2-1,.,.,CASSLRAGYNEQFF,TGTGCCAGCAGTTTACGAGCAGGGTACAATGAGCAGTTCTTC
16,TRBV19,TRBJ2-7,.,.,CASSSDSQGFSYEQYF,TGTGCCAGTAGTTCCGATAGTCAGGGATTCTCCTACGAGCAGTACTTC
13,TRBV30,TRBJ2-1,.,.,CASPGPGDNEQFF,TGTGCCTCCCCGGGCCCGGGAGACAATGAGCAGTTCTTC
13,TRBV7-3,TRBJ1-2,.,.,CASSPTPGGGYTF,TGTGCCAGCAGCCCAACGCCGGGAGGTGGCTACACCTTC
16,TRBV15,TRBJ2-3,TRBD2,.,CATSIYSGGSTDTQYF,TGTGCCACCAGCATTTATAGCGGGGGTAGCACAGATACGCAGTATTTT
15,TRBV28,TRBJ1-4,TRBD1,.,CASSPARDRDEKLFF,TGTGCCAGCAGTCCCGCTCGGGACAGGGATGAAAAACTGTTTTTT
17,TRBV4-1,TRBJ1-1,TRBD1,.,CASSQPPGGRMNTEAFF,TGCGCCAGCAGCCAACCCCCAGGGGGTAGGATGAACACTGAAGCTTTCTTT
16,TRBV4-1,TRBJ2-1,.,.,CASSQVELSSYNEQFF,TGCGCCAGCAGCCAAGTTGAATTGAGCTCCTACAATGAGCAGTTCTTC
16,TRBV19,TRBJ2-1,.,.,CASKEGLGPPRNEQFF,TGTGCCAGTAAGGAGGGTCTCGGACCCCCACGCAATGAGCAGTTCTTC
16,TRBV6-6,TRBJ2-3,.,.,CASKRSQGPTPRAQYF,TGTGCCAGCAAAAGGTCCCAGGGGCCTACTCCACGGGCGCAGTATTTT
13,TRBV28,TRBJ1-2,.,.,CASVPQASYGYTF,TGTGCCAGCGTGCCACAGGCCAGTTATGGCTACACCTTC
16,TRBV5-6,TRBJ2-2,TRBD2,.,CASSDGRAANTGELFF,TGTGCCAGCAGTGACGGGAGGGCCGCGAACACCGGGGAGCTGTTTTTT
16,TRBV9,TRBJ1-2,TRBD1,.,CASSPEGRAGGRGYTF,TGTGCCAGCAGCCCAGAAGGTCGGGCAGGGGGGCGAGGCTACACCTTC
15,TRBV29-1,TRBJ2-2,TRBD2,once,CSVERTSGGDGELFF,TGCAGCGTTGAAAGGACTAGCGGGGGAGACGGGGAGCTGTTTTTT
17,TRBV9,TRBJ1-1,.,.,CASSQMAALAGASGAFF,TGTGCCAGCAGCCAGATGGCCGCCCTGGCAGGGGCATCAGGAGCTTTCTTT
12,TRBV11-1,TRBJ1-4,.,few,CASSTWNEKLFF,TGTGCCAGCAGTACTTGGAATGAAAAACTGTTTTTT
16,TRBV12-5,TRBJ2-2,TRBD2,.,CASGRLRGGSTGELFF,TGTGCTAGTGGACGCCTTCGCGGGGGGTCCACCGGGGAGCTGTTTTTT
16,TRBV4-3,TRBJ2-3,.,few,CASSQDTGTSTDTQYF,TGCGCCAGCAGCCAAGATACAGGGACGAGCACAGATACGCAGTATTTT
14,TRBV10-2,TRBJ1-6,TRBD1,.,CASRGDREVSPLHF,TGCGCCAGCAGGGGGGACAGGGAGGTTTCACCCCTCCACTTT
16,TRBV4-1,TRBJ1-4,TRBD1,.,CASSPGQGATNEKLFF,TGCGCCAGCAGCCCGGGACAGGGGGCAACTAATGAAAAACTGTTTTTT
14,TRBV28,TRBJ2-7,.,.,CASIAIRGTYEQYF,TGTGCCAGCATCGCAATCCGGGGGACCTACGAGCAGTACTTC
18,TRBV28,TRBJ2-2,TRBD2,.,CASSPSGLAGTNTGELFF,TGTGCCAGCAGTCCCTCCGGACTAGCGGGGACGAACACCGGGGAGCTGTTTTTT
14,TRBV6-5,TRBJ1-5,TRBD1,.,CASRTGTGGQPQHF,TGTGCCAGCAGGACCGGGACAGGGGGTCAGCCCCAGCATTTT
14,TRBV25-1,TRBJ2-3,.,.,CASSRGLGADTQYF,TGTGCCAGCAGTCGAGGGTTGGGCGCAGATACGCAGTATTTT
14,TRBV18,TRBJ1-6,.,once,CASSPGGEGSPLHF,TGTGCCAGCTCACCAGGGGGGGAGGGTTCACCCCTCCACTTT
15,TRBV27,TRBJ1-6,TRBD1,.,CASSAPGQGNSPLHF,TGTGCCAGCAGTGCCCCGGGACAGGGAAATTCACCCCTCCACTTT
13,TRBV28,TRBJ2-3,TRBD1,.,CAGTGSRTDTQYF,TGTGCCGGGACAGGGAGCCGCACAGATACGCAGTATTTT
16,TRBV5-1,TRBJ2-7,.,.,CASSPEGGGGSYEQYF,TGCGCCAGCAGCCCGGAGGGGGGCGGGGGTTCCTACGAGCAGTACTTC
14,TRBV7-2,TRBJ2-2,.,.,CASSPPQAFGELFF,TGTGCCAGCAGCCCACCCCAGGCTTTTGGGGAGCTGTTTTTT
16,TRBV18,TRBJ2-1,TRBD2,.,CASSAMGLAGYNEQFF,TGTGCCAGCTCCGCAATGGGACTAGCGGGCTACAATGAGCAGTTCTTC
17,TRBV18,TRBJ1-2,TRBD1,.,CASSPVGPGQGIRGYTF,TGTGCCAGCTCACCGGTGGGTCCGGGACAGGGGATTCGGGGCTACACCTTC
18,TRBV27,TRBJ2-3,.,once,CASSLSPLAGSSIDTQYF,TGTGCCAGCAGTTTATCTCCCCTCGCGGGGAGTTCGATAGATACGCAGTATTTT
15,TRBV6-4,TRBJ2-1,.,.,CASSDQGGSYNEQFF,TGTGCCAGCAGTGACCAGGGGGGCTCCTACAATGAGCAGTTCTTC
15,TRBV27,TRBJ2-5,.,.,CASSSNIIHQETQYF,TGTGCCAGCAGTTCGAACATTATACACCAAGAGACCCAGTACTTC
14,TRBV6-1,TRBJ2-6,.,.,CASNDLSGANVLTF,TGTGCCAGCAATGATCTCTCTGGGGCCAACGTCCTGACTTTC
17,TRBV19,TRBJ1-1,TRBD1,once,CASSISGTGGPNTEAFF,TGTGCCAGTAGTATTTCCGGGACAGGGGGCCCGAACACTGAAGCTTTCTTT